Listed here are 6 T cell receptor beta chains from one sample, sequenced in a study of blood T cell repertoires in COVID-19. The data were produced by immunoSEQ multiplex PCR, yet TCRdb's version contains in-frame clones alone and is incomplete. The repertoire holds under 300,000 clones, with approximately 79% as singletons. The sample was peripheral blood. These receptors were obtained from a woman aged 40 to 49 with active or convalescent COVID-19.

This clone was counted between two and nine times. The rearrangement links TRBV28 to TRBJ1-2; 9 bases fit TRBD1. This CDR3 has 16 residues. The V segment lost 4 bases and the J segment 4 bases; nucleotides outside the gene matches: 10. The V gene's germline CDR1 is MDHEN and CDR2 SYDVKM. The CDR3 sequence: CASSSTGGLRFYGYTF. The CDR3 DNA reads as TGTGCCAGCAGTTCAACAGGGGGCCTTAGATTCTATGGCTACACCTTC.

The rearrangement uses TRBV15 and TRBJ1-3, with a weak D call TRBD1 (5 bases). V shed 1 base and J shed 0 bases, with 10 bases lying between them. Germline CDR1 LNHNV, CDR2 YYDKDF (reference sequence). The CDR3 runs 16 residues. The CDR3 region is CATSRGGTTSGNTIYF. The CDR3 nucleotides read TGTGCCACCAGCAGAGGGGGGACTACCTCTGGAAACACCATATATTTT.

This sequence joins TRBV7-3 and TRBJ1-6, with D unresolved. CDR1 is SGHTA, CDR2 FQGTGA, per germline. Trimming stripped 3 bases from V and 7 bases from J, with 10 bases between. The CDR3 runs to 14 residues. The DNA for the CDR3 is TGTGCCAGCAGCTTGGAGGGCGGGAATTCACCCCTCCACTTT. Translating gives CASSLEGGNSPLHF. The whole variable domain, filled in from reference TRBV7-3 and TRBJ1-6, reads GAGVSQTPSNKVTEKGKYVELRCDPISGHTALYWYRQSLGQGPEFLIYFQGTGAADDSGLPNDRFFAVRPEGSVSTLKIQRTERGDSAVYLCASSLEGGNSPLHFGNGTRLTVT.

The V and J genes are TRBV27 and TRBJ2-2; TRBD2 might be the D (5 bases). The length of the CDR3 is 19 residues. V was shortened by 7 bases and J by 7 bases, with 31 bases between the two germline ends. Germline assignment: CDR1 MNHEY and CDR2 SMNVEV (reference sequence). The CDR3 reads CASKTTGSMVPTKSGELFF. The DNA for the CDR3 is TGTGCCAGCAAAACCACGGGGTCTATGGTCCCAACTAAGAGCGGGGAGCTGTTTTTT.

J is TRBJ1-4 and V is TRBV28; no clear D. From germline, CDR1 is MDHEN and CDR2 SYDVKM. Trimming stripped 9 bases from V and 3 bases from J, with 17 bases between. The CDR3 has 15 residues. DNA of the CDR3: TGTGCCAGTATACCATCACAACCCTCTAATGAAAAACTGTTTTTT. This gives the protein CASIPSQPSNEKLFF.

The chain joins TRBV5-5 to TRBJ1-3; the match to TRBD1 covers 11 bases. Germline loops: CDR1 SGHKS, CDR2 YYEKEE (reference sequence). V shed 5 bases, J shed 2 bases, and the junction held 3 bases outside the gene matches. The CDR3 is 15 residues long. The CDR3 DNA is TGTGCCAGCAGTCGGACAGGGGGCGCTGGAAACACCATATATTTT. Encoded protein: CASSRTGGAGNTIYF.